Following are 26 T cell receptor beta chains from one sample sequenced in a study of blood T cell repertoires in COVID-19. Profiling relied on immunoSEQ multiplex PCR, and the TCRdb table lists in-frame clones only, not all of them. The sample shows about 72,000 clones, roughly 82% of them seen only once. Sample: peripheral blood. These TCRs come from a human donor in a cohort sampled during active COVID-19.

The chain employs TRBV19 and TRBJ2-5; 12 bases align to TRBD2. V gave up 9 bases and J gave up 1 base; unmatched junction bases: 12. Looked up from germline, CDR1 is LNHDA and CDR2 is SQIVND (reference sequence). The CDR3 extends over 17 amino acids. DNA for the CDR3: TGTGCCAGCTCGGGGGTACTAGCGGGGGGTTTCCAAGAGACCCAGTACTTC. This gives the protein CASSGVLAGGFQETQYF.

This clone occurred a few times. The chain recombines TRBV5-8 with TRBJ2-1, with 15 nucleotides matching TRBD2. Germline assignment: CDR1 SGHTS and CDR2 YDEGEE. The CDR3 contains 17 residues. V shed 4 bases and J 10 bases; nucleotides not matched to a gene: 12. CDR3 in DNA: TGTGCCAGCAGCGAACAGTGGACTAGCGGGGGGGCCCAAGAGCAGTTCTTC. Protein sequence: CASSEQWTSGGAQEQFF.

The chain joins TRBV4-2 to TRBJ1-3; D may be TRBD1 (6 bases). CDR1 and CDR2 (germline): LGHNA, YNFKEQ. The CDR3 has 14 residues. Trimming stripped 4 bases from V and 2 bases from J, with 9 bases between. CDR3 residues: CASSLQGTGNTIYF. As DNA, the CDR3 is TGTGCCAGCAGCCTTCAGGGGACTGGAAACACCATATATTTT.

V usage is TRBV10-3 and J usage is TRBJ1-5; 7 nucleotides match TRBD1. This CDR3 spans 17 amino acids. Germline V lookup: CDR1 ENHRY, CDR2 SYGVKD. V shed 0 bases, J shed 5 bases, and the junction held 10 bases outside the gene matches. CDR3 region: CAISESPRQGSDQPQHF. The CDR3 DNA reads TGTGCCATCAGTGAGTCGCCCCGACAGGGTTCGGATCAGCCCCAGCATTTT.

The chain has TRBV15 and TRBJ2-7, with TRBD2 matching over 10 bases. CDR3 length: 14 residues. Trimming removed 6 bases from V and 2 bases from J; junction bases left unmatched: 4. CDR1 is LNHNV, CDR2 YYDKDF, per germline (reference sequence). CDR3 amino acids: CATSPSGGTYEQYF. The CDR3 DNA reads TGTGCCACCAGTCCTAGCGGGGGCACCTACGAGCAGTACTTC.

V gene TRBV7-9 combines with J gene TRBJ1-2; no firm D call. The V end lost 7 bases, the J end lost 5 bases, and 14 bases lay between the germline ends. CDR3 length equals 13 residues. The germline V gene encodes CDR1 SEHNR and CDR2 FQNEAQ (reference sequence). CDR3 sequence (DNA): TGTGCCAGCACCTCTGGAGAGGCGTATGGCTACACCTTC. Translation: CASTSGEAYGYTF.

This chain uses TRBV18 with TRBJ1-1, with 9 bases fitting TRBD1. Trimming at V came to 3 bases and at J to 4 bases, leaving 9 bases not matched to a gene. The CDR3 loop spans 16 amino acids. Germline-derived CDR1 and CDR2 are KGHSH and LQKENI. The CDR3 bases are TGTGCCAGCTCACCTTCCGGGACAGGGACGGGCACTGAAGCTTTCTTT. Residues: CASSPSGTGTGTEAFF. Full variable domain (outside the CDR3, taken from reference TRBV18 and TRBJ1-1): NAGVMQNPRHLVRRRGQEARLRCSPMKGHSHVYWYRQLPEEGLKFMVYLQKENIIDESGMPKERFSAEFPKEGPSILRIQQVVRGDSAAYFCASSPSGTGTGTEAFFGQGTRLTVV.

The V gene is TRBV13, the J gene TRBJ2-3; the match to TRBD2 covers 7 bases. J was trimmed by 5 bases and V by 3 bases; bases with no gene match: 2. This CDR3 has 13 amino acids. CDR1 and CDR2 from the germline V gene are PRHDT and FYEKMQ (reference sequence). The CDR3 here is CASSFGEGDTQYF. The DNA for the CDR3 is TGTGCCAGCAGCTTTGGGGAGGGAGATACGCAGTATTTT.

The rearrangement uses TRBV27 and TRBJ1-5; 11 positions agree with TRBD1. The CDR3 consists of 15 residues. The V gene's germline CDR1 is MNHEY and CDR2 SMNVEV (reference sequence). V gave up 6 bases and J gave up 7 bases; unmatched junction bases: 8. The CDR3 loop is CASSSDRGLRQPQHF. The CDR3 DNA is TGTGCCAGCAGCTCGGACAGGGGGCTGCGGCAGCCCCAGCATTTT.

The CDR3 DNA reads TGTGCCAGCAGCTTAGGGACTAAGAACTACGAGCAGTACTTC. This gives the protein CASSLGTKNYEQYF. The chain has TRBV7-2 and TRBJ2-7, with TRBD2 as a possible D gene (6 bases). The CDR3 has 14 amino acids. CDR1 is SGHTA, CDR2 FQGNSA, per germline. V shed 1 base and J shed 3 bases, with 10 bases lying between them. Supplemented by reference TRBV7-2 and TRBJ2-7, the full variable domain reads GAGVSQSPSNKVTEKGKDVELRCDPISGHTALYWYRQSLGQGLEFLIYFQGNSAPDKSGLPSDRFSAERTGGSVSTLTIQRTQQEDSAVYLCASSLGTKNYEQYFGPGTRLTVT.

The CDR3 is CASSPELATNEKLFF. The CDR3 nucleotides read TGCGCCAGCAGCCCGGAGTTGGCAACTAATGAAAAACTGTTTTTT. The chain couples TRBV4-3 to TRBJ1-4; D is ambiguous. V lost 4 bases, J lost 0 bases, and 9 bases lay in between. The CDR3 is 15 amino acids. Germline assignment: CDR1 LGHNA and CDR2 YSLEER.

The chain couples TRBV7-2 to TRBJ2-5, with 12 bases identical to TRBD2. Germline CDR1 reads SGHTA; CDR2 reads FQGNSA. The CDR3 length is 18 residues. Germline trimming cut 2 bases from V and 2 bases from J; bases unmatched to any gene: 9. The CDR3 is CASSLRLAGGLTQETQYF. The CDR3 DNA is TGTGCCAGCAGCTTACGGCTAGCGGGGGGGCTCACACAAGAGACCCAGTACTTC.

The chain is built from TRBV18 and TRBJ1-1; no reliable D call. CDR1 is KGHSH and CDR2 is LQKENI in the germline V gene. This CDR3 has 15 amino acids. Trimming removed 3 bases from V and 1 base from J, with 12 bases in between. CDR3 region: CASSPFGTANTEAFF. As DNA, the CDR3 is TGTGCCAGCTCACCCTTCGGCACAGCGAACACTGAAGCTTTCTTT.

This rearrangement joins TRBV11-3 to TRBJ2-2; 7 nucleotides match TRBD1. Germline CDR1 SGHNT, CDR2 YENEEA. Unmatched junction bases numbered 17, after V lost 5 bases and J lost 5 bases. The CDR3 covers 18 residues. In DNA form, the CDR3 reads TGTGCCAGCAGCCTGGACTCGCAGGGGGAAGACAGTACCGGGGAGCTGTTTTTT. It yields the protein CASSLDSQGEDSTGELFF. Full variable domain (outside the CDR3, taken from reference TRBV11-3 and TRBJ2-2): EAGVVQSPRYKIIEKKQPVAFWCNPISGHNTLYWYLQNLGQGPELLIRYENEEAVDDSQLPKDRFSAERLKGVDSTLKIQPAELGDSAVYLCASSLDSQGEDSTGELFFGEGSRLTVL.

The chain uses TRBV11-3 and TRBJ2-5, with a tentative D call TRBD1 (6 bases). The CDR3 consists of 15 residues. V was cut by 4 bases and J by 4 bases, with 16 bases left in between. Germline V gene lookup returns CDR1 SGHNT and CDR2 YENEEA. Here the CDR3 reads CASSSGQGTAETQYF. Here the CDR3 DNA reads TGTGCCAGCAGCTCGGGACAAGGAACTGCAGAGACCCAGTACTTC.

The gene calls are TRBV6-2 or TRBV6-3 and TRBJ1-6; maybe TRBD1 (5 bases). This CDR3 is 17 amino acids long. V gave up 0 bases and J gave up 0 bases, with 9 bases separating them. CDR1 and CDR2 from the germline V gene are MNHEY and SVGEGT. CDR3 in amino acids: CASSYSRDSSYNSPLHF. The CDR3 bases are TGTGCCAGCAGTTACTCGAGAGACAGCTCCTATAATTCACCCCTCCACTTT.

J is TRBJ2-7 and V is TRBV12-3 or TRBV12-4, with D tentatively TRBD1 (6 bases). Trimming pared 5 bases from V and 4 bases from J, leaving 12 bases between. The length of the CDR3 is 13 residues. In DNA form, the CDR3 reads TGTGCCAGCAGTCTAAACAGGGAATACGAGCAGTACTTC. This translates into CASSLNREYEQYF.

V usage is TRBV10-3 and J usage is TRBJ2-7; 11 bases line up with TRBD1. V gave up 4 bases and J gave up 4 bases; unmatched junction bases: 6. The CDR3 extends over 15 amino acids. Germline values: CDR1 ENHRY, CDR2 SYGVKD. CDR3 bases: TGTGCCATCAGTGGCCGGGACAGGGGGTATTACGAGCAGTACTTC. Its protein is CAISGRDRGYYEQYF.

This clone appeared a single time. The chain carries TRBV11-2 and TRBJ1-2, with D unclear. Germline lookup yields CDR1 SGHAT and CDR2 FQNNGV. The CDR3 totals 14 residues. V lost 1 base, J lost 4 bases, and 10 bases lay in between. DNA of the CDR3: TGTGCCAGCAGCTTAGGGCTTGGGCGCTATGGCTACACCTTC. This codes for CASSLGLGRYGYTF.

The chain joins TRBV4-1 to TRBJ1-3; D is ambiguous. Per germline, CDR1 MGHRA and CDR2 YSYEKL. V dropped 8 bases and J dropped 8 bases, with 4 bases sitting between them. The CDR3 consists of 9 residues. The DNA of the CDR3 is TGCGCCAGCGAGGACACCATATATTTT. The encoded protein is CASEDTIYF.

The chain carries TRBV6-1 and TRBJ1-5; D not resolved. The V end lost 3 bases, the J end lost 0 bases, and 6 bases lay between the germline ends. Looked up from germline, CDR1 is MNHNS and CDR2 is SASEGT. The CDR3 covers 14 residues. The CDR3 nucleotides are TGTGCCAGCAGTGACGTAGCTAGCAATCAGCCCCAGCATTTT. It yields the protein CASSDVASNQPQHF.

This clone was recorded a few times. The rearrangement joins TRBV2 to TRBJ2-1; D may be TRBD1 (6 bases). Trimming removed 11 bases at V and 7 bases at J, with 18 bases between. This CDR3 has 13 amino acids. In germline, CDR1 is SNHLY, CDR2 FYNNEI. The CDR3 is CAGEQGVTNEQFF. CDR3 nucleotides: TGTGCCGGAGAACAGGGAGTTACGAATGAGCAGTTCTTC.

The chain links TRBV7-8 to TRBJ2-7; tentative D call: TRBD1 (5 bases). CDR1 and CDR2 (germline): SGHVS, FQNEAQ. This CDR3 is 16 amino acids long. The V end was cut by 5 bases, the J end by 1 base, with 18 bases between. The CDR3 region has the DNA TGTGCCAGCAGCGACAGACGGGCAAATCCGTCCTACGAGCAGTACTTC. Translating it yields CASSDRRANPSYEQYF.

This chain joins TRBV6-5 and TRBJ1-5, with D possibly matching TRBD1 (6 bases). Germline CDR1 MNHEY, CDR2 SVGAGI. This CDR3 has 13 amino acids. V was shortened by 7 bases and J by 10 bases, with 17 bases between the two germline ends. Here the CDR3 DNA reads TGTGCCAGCATCCTCAAGAGGGGGGGCCCCCAGCATTTT. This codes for CASILKRGGPQHF.

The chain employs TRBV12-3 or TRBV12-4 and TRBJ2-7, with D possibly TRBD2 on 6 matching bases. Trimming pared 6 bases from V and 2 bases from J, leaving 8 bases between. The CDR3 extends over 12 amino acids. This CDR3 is CASSGGTYEQYF. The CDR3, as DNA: TGTGCCAGCAGCGGAGGGACCTACGAGCAGTACTTC.

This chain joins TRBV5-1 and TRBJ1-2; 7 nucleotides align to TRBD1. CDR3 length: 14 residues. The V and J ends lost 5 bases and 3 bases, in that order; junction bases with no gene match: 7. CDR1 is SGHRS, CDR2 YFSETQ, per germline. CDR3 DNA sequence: TGCGCCAGCAGTCAGGCAGGGGGGTACTATGGCTACACCTTC. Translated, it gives CASSQAGGYYGYTF.